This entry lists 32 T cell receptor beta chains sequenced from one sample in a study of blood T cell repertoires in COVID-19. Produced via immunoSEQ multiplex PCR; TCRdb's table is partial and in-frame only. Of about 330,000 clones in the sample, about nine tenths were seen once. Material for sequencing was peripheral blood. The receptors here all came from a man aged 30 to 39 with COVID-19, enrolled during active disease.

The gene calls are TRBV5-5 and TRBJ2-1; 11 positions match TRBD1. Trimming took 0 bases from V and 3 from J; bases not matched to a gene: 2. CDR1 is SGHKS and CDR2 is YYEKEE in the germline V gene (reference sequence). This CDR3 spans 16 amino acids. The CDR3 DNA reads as TGTGCCAGCAGCTTGGGGACAGGGGGCCTCTACAATGAGCAGTTCTTC. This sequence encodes CASSLGTGGLYNEQFF. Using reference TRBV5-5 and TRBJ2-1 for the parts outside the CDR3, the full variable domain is DAGVTQSPTHLIKTRGQQVTLRCSPISGHKSVSWYQQVLGQGPQFIFQYYEKEERGRGNFPDRFSARQFPNYSSELNVNALLLGDSALYLCASSLGTGGLYNEQFFGPGTRLTVL.

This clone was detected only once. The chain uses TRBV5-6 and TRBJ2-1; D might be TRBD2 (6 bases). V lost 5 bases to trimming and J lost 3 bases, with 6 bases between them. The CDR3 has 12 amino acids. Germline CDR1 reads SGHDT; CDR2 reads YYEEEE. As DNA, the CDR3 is TGTGCCAGCAGGCGGGGCTACAATGAGCAGTTCTTC. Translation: CASRRGYNEQFF.

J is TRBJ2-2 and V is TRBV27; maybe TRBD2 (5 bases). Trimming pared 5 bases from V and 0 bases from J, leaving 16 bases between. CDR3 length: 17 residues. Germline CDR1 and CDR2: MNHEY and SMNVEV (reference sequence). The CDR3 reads CASSEPGRGSNTGELFF. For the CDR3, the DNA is TGTGCCAGCAGTGAACCGGGCCGGGGTTCGAACACCGGGGAGCTGTTTTTT.

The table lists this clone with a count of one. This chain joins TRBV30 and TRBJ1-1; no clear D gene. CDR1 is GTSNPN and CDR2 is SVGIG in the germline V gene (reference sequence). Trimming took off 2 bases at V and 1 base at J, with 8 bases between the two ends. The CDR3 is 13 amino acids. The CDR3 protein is CAWSPYRNTEAFF. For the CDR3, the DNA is TGTGCCTGGAGTCCGTATCGGAACACTGAAGCTTTCTTT.

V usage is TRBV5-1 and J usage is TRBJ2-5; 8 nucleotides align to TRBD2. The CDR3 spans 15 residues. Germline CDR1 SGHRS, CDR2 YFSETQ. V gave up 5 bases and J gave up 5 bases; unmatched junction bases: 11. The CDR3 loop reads CASSSQAGGRETQYF. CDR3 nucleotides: TGCGCCAGCAGTTCCCAGGCGGGGGGCAGGGAGACCCAGTACTTC.

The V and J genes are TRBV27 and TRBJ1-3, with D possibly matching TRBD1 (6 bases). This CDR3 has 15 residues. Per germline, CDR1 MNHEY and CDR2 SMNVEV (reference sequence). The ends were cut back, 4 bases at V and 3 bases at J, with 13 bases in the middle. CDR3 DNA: TGTGCCAGCAGTTCAGGGGCATTGGGTGGAAACACCATATATTTT. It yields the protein CASSSGALGGNTIYF.

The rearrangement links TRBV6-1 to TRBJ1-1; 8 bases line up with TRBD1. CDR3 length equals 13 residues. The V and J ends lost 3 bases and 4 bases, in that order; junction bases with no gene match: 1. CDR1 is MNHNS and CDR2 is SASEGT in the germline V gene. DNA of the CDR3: TGTGCCAGCAGTGATACAGGGGGCACTGAAGCTTTCTTT. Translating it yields CASSDTGGTEAFF.

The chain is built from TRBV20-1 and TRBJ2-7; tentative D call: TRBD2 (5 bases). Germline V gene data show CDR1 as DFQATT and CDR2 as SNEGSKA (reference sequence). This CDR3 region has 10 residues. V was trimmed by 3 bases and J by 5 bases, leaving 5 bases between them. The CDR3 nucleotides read TGCAGTGCTAGCGGGGACGAGCAGTACTTC. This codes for CSASGDEQYF.

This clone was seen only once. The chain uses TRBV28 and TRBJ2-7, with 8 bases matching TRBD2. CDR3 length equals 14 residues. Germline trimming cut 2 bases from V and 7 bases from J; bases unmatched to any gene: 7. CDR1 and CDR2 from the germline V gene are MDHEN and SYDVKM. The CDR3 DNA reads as TGTGCCAGCAGTTTAATGGGTAGCGGGGAGGAGCAGTACTTC. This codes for CASSLMGSGEEQYF. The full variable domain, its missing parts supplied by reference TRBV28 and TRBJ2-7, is DVKVTQSSRYLVKRTGEKVFLECVQDMDHENMFWYRQDPGLGLRLIYFSYDVKMKEKGDIPEGYSVSREKKERFSLILESASTNQTSMYLCASSLMGSGEEQYFGPGTRLTVT.

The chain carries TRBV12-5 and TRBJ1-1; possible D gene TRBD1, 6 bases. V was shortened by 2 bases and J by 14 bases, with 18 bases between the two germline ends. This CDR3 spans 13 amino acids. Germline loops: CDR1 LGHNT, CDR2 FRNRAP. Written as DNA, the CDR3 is TGTGCTAGTGGTTTGCTTGATACCAGGGGAATCTTCTTT. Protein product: CASGLLDTRGIFF.

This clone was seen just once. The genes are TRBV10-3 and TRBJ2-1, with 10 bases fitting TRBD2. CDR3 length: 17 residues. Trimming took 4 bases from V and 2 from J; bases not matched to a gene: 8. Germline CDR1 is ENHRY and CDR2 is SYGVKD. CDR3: CAISAPSSGRTYNEQFF. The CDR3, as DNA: TGTGCCATCAGTGCCCCTAGTAGCGGGAGGACCTACAATGAGCAGTTCTTC.

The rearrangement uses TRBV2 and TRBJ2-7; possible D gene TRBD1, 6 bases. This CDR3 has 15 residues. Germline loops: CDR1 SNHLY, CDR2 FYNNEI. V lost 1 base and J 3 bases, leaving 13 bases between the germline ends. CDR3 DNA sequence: TGTGCCAGCAGTGAAGTGCAGGGGTTCGACTACGAGCAGTACTTC. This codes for CASSEVQGFDYEQYF. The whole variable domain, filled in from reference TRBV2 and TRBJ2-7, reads EPEVTQTPSHQVTQMGQEVILRCVPISNHLYFYWYRQILGQKVEFLVSFYNNEISEKSEIFDDQFSVERPDGSNFTLKIRSTKLEDSAMYFCASSEVQGFDYEQYFGPGTRLTVT.

The CDR3 bases are TGTGCCAGCAGTCCCCCTAGCGGGAGCTACGAGCAGTACTTC. It is translated as CASSPPSGSYEQYF. The rearrangement links TRBV28 to TRBJ2-7; 10 bases fit TRBD2. The CDR3 runs to 14 residues. Losses at the gene ends were 5 bases for V and 3 bases for J; bases not matched to a gene: 4. CDR1 is MDHEN and CDR2 is SYDVKM in the germline V gene.

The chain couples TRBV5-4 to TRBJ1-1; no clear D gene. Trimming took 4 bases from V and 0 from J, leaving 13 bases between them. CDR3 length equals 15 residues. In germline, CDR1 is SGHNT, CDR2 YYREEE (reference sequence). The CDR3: CASSIDPGMNTEAFF. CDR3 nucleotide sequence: TGTGCCAGCAGCATTGATCCGGGTATGAACACTGAAGCTTTCTTT.

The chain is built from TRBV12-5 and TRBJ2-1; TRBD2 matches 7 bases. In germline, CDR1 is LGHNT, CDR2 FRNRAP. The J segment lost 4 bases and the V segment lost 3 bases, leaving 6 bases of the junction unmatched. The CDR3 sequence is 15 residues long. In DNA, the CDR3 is TGTGCTAGTGGTTTAGGTCTAGCGGATTACAATGAGCAGTTCTTC. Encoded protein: CASGLGLADYNEQFF.

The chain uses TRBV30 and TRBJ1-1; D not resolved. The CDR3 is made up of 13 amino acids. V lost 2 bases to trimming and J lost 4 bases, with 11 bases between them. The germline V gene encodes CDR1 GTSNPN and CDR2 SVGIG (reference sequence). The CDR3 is CAWSLNAVTEAFF. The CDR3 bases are TGTGCCTGGAGTCTTAACGCGGTCACTGAAGCTTTCTTT.

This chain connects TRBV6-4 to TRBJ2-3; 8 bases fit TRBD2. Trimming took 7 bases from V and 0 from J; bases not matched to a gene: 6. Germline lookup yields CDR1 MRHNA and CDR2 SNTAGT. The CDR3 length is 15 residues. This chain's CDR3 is CASNKVAGSTDTQYF. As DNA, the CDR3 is TGTGCCAGCAACAAAGTAGCGGGGAGCACAGATACGCAGTATTTT.

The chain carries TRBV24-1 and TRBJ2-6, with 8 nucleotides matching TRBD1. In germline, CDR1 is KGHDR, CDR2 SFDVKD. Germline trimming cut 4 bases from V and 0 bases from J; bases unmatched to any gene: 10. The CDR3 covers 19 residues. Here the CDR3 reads CATSDEGDRRNSGANVLTF. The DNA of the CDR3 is TGTGCCACCAGTGACGAAGGGGACAGGCGTAACTCTGGGGCCAACGTCCTGACTTTC.

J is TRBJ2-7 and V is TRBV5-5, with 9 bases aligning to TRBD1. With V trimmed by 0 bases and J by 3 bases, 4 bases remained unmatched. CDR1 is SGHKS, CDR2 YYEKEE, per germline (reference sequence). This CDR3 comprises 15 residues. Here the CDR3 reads CASSLVGTGIYEQYF. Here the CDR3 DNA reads TGTGCCAGCAGCTTGGTGGGGACAGGGATCTACGAGCAGTACTTC.

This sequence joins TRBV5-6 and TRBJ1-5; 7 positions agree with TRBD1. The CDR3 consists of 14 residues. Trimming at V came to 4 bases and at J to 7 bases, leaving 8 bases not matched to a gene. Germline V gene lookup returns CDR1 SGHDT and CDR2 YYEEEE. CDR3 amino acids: CASSEGQLGQPQHF. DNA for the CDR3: TGTGCCAGCAGCGAGGGACAGCTCGGACAGCCCCAGCATTTT.

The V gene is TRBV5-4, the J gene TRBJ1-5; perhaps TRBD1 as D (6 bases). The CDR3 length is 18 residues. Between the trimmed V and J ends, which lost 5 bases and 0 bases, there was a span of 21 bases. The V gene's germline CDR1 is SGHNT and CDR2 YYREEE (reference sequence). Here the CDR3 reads CASSLRDIRVYSNQPQHF. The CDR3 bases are TGTGCCAGCAGTCTCCGGGACATCAGAGTTTATAGCAATCAGCCCCAGCATTTT.

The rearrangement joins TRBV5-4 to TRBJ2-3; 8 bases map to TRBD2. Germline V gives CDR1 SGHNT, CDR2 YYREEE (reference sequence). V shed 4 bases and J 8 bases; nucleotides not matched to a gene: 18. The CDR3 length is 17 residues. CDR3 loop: CASSPESYGTRYATQYF. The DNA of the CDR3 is TGTGCCAGCAGCCCGGAGAGTTACGGGACTAGATATGCTACGCAGTATTTT.

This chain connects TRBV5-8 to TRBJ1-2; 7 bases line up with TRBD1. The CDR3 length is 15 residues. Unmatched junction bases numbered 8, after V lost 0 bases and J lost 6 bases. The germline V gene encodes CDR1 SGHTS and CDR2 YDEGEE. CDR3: CASSLDLTGVDGYTF. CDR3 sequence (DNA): TGTGCCAGCAGCTTGGACCTTACAGGGGTTGATGGCTACACCTTC.

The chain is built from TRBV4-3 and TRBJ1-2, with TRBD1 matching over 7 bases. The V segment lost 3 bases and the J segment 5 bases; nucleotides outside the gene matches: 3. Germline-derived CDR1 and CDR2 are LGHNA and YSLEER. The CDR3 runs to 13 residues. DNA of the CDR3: TGCGCCAGCAGCCAGGGACAGCTTTATGGCTACACCTTC. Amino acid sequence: CASSQGQLYGYTF.

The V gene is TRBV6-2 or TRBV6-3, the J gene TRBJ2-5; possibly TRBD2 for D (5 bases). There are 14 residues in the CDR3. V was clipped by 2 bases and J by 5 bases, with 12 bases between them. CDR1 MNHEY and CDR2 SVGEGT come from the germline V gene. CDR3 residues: CASSYLVLAETQYF. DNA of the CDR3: TGTGCCAGCAGTTACCTCGTCCTAGCCGAGACCCAGTACTTC.

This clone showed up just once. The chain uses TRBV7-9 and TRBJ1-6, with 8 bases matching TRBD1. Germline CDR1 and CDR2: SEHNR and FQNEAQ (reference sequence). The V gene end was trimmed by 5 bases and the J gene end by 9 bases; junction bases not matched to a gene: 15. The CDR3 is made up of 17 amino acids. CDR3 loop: CASSQPRGGTGVSPLHF. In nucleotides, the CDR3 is TGTGCCAGCAGCCAACCCAGGGGGGGGACAGGTGTTTCACCCCTCCACTTT. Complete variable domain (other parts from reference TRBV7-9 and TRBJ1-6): DTGVSQNPRHKITKRGQNVTFRCDPISEHNRLYWYRQTLGQGPEFLTYFQNEAQLEKSRLLSDRFSAERPKGSFSTLEIQRTEQGDSAMYLCASSQPRGGTGVSPLHFGNGTRLTVT.

As DNA, the CDR3 is TGTGCCACCAGTGAGGCCACCCACTATGGCTACACCTTC. Protein: CATSEATHYGYTF. This chain connects TRBV24-1 to TRBJ1-2; D is ambiguous. Germline-derived CDR1 and CDR2 are KGHDR and SFDVKD. The CDR3 totals 13 residues. Trimming took 4 bases from V and 3 from J, leaving 8 bases between them.

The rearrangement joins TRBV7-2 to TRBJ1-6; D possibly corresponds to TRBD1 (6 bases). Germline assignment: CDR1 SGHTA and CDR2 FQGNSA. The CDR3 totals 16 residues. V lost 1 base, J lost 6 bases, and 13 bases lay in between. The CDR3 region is CASSLVPGQRNSPLHF. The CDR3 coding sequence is TGTGCCAGCAGCTTAGTCCCGGGACAACGTAATTCACCCCTCCACTTT.

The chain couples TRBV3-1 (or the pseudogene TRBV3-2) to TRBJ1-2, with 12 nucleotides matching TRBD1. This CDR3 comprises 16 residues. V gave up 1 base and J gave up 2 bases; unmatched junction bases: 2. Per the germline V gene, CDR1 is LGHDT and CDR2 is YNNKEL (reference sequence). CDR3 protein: CASSQGGTGGNYGYTF. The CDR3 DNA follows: TGTGCCAGCAGCCAAGGAGGGACAGGGGGCAACTATGGCTACACCTTC.

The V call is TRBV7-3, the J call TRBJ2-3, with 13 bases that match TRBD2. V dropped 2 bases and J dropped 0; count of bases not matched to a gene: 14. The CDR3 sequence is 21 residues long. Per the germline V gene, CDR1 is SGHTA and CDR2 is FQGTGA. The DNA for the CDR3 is TGTGCCAGCAGCTTAGGGTTTAGGGGGACTAGCGGGGATACTAGCACAGATACGCAGTATTTT. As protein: CASSLGFRGTSGDTSTDTQYF.

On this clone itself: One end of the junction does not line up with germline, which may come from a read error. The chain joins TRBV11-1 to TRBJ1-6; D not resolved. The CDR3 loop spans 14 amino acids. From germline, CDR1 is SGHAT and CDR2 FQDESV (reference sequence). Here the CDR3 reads CASSLVSDNSPLHF. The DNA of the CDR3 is TGTGCCAGCAGCTTAGTCTCCGATAATTCACCCCTCCACTTT.

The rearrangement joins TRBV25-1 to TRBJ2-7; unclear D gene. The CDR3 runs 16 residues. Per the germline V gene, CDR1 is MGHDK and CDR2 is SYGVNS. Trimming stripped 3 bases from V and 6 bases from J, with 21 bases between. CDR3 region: CASSDLHMAPGSEQYF. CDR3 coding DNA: TGTGCCAGCAGTGACTTACACATGGCCCCCGGGTCCGAGCAGTACTTC.